These 9 T cell receptor beta chains were all obtained from the same sample, sequenced in a study of blood T cell repertoires in COVID-19. Sequencing used immunoSEQ multiplex PCR; TCRdb keeps in-frame clones, though not all of them. There are over 90,000 clones in the sample; over 75% occur only once, and nearly 25% lies in the top ten. Sequenced material: peripheral blood. These receptor sequences come from a man older than 75 with active or convalescent COVID-19.

V gene TRBV5-1 combines with J gene TRBJ2-3; D is perhaps TRBD1 (5 bases). The CDR3 length is 15 residues. The ends were cut back, 0 bases at V and 6 bases at J, with 14 bases in the middle. Germline CDR1 SGHRS, CDR2 YFSETQ. The DNA for the CDR3 is TGCGCCAGCAGCTTGGGTAACCCAGGGCGCGATACGCAGTATTTT. It encodes CASSLGNPGRDTQYF. Using reference TRBV5-1 and TRBJ2-3 for the parts outside the CDR3, the full variable domain is KAGVTQTPRYLIKTRGQQVTLSCSPISGHRSVSWYQQTPGQGLQFLFEYFSETQRNKGNFPGRFSGRQFSNSRSEMNVSTLELGDSALYLCASSLGNPGRDTQYFGPGTRLTVL.

The chain combines TRBV6-5 with TRBJ2-3; possible D gene TRBD1, 6 bases. This CDR3 comprises 14 residues. CDR1 and CDR2 (germline): MNHEY, SVGAGI. V was shortened by 6 bases and J by 4 bases, with 14 bases between the two germline ends. CDR3 sequence: CASSYTGTPDTQYF. Here the CDR3 DNA reads TGTGCCAGCAGCTATACAGGGACGCCAGATACGCAGTATTTT.

V usage is TRBV4-1 and J usage is TRBJ2-7, with D perhaps TRBD1 (7 bases). Germline V gives CDR1 MGHRA, CDR2 YSYEKL. Trimming took off 0 bases at V and 6 bases at J, with 15 bases between the two ends. This CDR3 comprises 15 residues. The CDR3 DNA reads as TGCGCCAGCAGCCAAGAAGGGATCAGGGGGGTCGAGCAGTACTTC. The encoded protein is CASSQEGIRGVEQYF.

The chain joins TRBV18 to TRBJ1-1; tentative D call: TRBD1 (5 bases). Germline lookup yields CDR1 KGHSH and CDR2 LQKENI. V was shortened by 4 bases and J by 6 bases, with 12 bases between the two germline ends. This CDR3 contains 13 residues. The CDR3 nucleotides are TGTGCCAGCTCACGCGGGGCCTTCTCTGAAGCTTTCTTT. Translated: CASSRGAFSEAFF.

The chain is built from TRBV9 and TRBJ2-2; 9 bases match TRBD2. The germline V gene has CDR1 SGDLS and CDR2 YYNGEE. V lost 4 bases and J lost 3; bases outside the gene matches: 7. This CDR3 has 16 amino acids. The CDR3 region is CASSPPSGADTGELFF. The CDR3 DNA reads as TGTGCCAGCAGCCCTCCTAGCGGGGCGGACACCGGGGAGCTGTTTTTT.

The chain joins TRBV19 to TRBJ1-2; tentatively, D is TRBD1 (6 bases). The CDR3 has 14 amino acids. V was cut by 10 bases and J by 4 bases, with 19 bases left in between. Germline CDR1 and CDR2: LNHDA and SQIVND (reference sequence). The CDR3 loop reads CATQMADSGYGYTF. Here the CDR3 DNA reads TGTGCCACCCAAATGGCGGACAGCGGCTATGGCTACACCTTC. Variable domain in full (rest from reference TRBV19 and TRBJ1-2): DGGITQSPKYLFRKEGQNVTLSCEQNLNHDAMYWYRQDPGQGLRLIYYSQIVNDFQKGDIAEGYSVSREKKESFPLTVTSAQKNPTAFYLCATQMADSGYGYTFGSGTRLTVV.

The chain has TRBV6-5 and TRBJ1-4; D call uncertain. Germline loops: CDR1 MNHEY, CDR2 SVGAGI. This CDR3 has 15 amino acids. V shed 8 bases and J shed 3 bases, with 16 bases lying between them. DNA of the CDR3: TGTGCCAGCGGGCCGGCAGGCGCCCCTAATGAAAAACTGTTTTTT. Translated: CASGPAGAPNEKLFF.

The CDR3 here is CASSLDQTTGTGELFF. For the CDR3, the DNA is TGTGCCAGCAGCTTAGACCAGACGACAGGCACCGGGGAGCTGTTTTTT. The chain combines TRBV7-9 with TRBJ2-2, with a tentative D call TRBD1 (6 bases). Germline values: CDR1 SEHNR, CDR2 FQNEAQ (reference sequence). This CDR3 is 16 amino acids long. Trimming took off 1 base at V and 4 bases at J, with 13 bases between the two ends. Full variable domain (rest looked up from reference TRBV7-9 and TRBJ2-2): DTGVSQNPRHKITKRGQNVTFRCDPISEHNRLYWYRQTLGQGPEFLTYFQNEAQLEKSRLLSDRFSAERPKGSFSTLEIQRTEQGDSAMYLCASSLDQTTGTGELFFGEGSRLTVL.

The CDR3 loop is CASSQADGKETQYF. The CDR3 DNA reads TGCGCCAGCAGCCAAGCGGACGGGAAAGAGACCCAGTACTTC. The chain joins TRBV4-1 to TRBJ2-5; D might be TRBD2 (5 bases). CDR1 and CDR2 (germline): MGHRA, YSYEKL. The ends were cut back, 1 base at V and 3 bases at J, with 9 bases in the middle. This CDR3 has 14 residues.